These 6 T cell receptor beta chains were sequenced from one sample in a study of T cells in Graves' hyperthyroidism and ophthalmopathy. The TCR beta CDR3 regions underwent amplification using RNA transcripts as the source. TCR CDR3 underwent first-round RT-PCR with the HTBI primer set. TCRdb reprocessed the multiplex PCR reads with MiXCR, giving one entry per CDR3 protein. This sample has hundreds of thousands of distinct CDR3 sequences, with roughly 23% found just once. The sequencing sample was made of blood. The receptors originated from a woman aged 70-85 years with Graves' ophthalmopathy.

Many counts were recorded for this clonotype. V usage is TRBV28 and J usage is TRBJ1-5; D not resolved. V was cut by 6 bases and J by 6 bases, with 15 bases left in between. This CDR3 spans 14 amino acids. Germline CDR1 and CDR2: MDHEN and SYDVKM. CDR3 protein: CASRQGRRGQPQHF. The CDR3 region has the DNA TGTGCCAGCAGACAAGGGAGGAGAGGTCAGCCCCAGCATTTT.

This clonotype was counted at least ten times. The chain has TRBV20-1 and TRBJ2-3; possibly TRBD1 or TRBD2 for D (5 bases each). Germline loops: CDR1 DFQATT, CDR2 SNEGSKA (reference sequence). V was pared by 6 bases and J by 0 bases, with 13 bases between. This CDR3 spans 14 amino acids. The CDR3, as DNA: TGCAGTGCACTCCGGGACCCTAGCACAGATACGCAGTATTTT. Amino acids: CSALRDPSTDTQYF.

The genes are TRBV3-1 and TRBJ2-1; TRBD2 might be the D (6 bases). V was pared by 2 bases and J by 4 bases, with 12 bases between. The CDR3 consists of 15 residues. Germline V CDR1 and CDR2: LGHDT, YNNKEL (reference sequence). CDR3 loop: CASSQSSGPYNEQFF. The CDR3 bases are TGTGCCAGCAGCCAATCCAGCGGGCCATACAATGAGCAGTTCTTC.

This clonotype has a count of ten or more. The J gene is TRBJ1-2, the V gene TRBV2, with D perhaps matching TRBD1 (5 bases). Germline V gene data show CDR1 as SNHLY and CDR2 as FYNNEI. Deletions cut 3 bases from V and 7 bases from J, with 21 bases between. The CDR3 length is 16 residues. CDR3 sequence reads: CASSDFPFGGAGGYTF. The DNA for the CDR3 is TGTGCCAGCAGTGACTTCCCCTTCGGAGGGGCTGGTGGCTACACCTTC.

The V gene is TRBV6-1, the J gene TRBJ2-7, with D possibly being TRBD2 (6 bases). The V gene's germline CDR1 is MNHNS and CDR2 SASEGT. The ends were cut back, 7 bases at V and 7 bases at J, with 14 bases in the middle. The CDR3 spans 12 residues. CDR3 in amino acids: CASTTGAGEQYF. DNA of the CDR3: TGTGCCAGCACGACGGGTGCGGGGGAGCAGTACTTC.

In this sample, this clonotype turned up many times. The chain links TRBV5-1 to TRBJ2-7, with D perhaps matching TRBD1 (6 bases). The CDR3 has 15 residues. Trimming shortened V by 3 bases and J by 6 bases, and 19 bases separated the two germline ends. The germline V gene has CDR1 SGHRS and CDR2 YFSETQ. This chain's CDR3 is CASSSDFRGVGEQYF. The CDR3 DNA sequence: TGCGCCAGCAGCTCGGATTTCAGGGGAGTAGGCGAGCAGTACTTC.